This record concerns one T cell receptor (beta chain) sequence. Its target is not known. This sample is part of a study of CD8 T cells in ankylosing spondylitis. Study results and limitations: Both synovial fluid and blood in reactive arthritis had previously been reported to carry some motif variants. Among TCR beta sequences, a motif of under ten highly homologous variants appeared characteristic of ankylosing spondylitis blood. CD8+ cells made up the disease-linked clones, which were relatively rare in peripheral blood.

The TCR beta libraries were generated through quantitative 5'-RACE incorporating molecular barcodes. A single record per CDR3 protein comes from TCRdb applying MiXCR to the 5' RACE reads. The sample lists about 96,000 distinct CDR3 sequences; around 26% were seen once. Germline CDR1 and CDR2: SGHTA and FQGNSA. This CDR3 has 15 amino acids. The J segment lost 3 bases and the V segment lost 5 bases, leaving 4 bases of the junction unmatched. The sequence derives from a male donor with ankylosing spondylitis or in good health (not recorded which). This chain joins TRBV7-2 and TRBJ2-1; TRBD1 aligns across 10 bases. The sequenced material came from blood, either unsorted or a sorted T cell fraction (not recorded which). In nucleotides, the CDR3 is TGTGCCAGCAGCCGGGGACAGGGGATCTACAATGAGCAGTTCTTC. It is translated as CASSRGQGIYNEQFF.